The clone carrying this TCR beta chain was detected once. What it recognizes is unknown. This specimen belongs to a study of cytomegalovirus exposure and HLA in healthy donors. Sequencing was performed with immunoSEQ multiplex PCR; in TCRdb, only in-frame clones are kept and a portion is missing. The sample consists of 130,000 or so clones, about nine tenths of them appearing once. The donors were members of the roughly 120-subject validation cohort (separate from the approximately 670-subject first cohort). Germline CDR1 reads SGHAT; CDR2 reads FQNNGV. Trimming took 0 bases from V and 16 from J, leaving 22 bases between them. There are 15 residues in the CDR3. Study-level points and caveats: Across donors, most TCRs were seen rarely, yet some public ones were widespread. With high specificity and sensitivity, the classifier reportedly diagnosed cytomegalovirus status.

The specimen was PBMCs. The chain employs TRBV11-2 and TRBJ2-1, with D perhaps TRBD2 (6 bases). The TCR originated in a man aged 25-40 years in good health and CMV-seronegative. The CDR3 DNA sequence: TGTGCCAGCAGCTTAGATCAGGGCGGGGCCCTTATCAACTTCTTC. The encoded protein is CASSLDQGGALINFF.